The rows below give T cell receptor beta chains drawn from one sample of a study of T cell repertoires in cytomegalovirus infection. Each CDR3 protein gets one entry after TCRdb re-called the reads with MiXCR. The profile covers tens of thousands of distinct CDR3 sequences, with 20% appearing a single time and 55% to 75% taken by the ten largest. These receptors' targets are unknown. This specimen was CD8+ T cells from cultured PBMCs, taken from culture after CMV antigen stimulation. The receptors come from a human donor in good health (CMV status not recorded). Some clones in this sample may be carry-over from other donors' samples. CDR3s include the opening cysteine and the closing phenylalanine or tryptophan.

CDR3aa	v_gene	j_gene
CATINSVNTEAFF	TRBV15	TRBJ1-1
CATSGVSPRPDTQYF	TRBV12-3/TRBV12-4	TRBJ2-3
CASSFDRGRNEQYF	TRBV7-6	TRBJ2-7
CASSTGTDTYNEQFF	TRBV7-2	TRBJ2-1
CASSLFPDNEQFF	TRBV7-6	TRBJ2-1
CASSLGGGTPGPYGYTF	TRBV7-2	TRBJ1-2
CASSTGIQETQYF	TRBV6-6	TRBJ2-5
CASSLGLAVEQYF	TRBV12-3/TRBV12-4	TRBJ2-7
CASSDGSGNTIYF	TRBV9	TRBJ1-3
CASRHPEQGRKDYGYTF	TRBV7-9	TRBJ1-2
CASSLSPDAEALSGANVLTF	TRBV7-2	TRBJ2-6
CASSYDPGADGYTF	TRBV6-2/TRBV6-3	TRBJ1-2
CASKEGGSNQPQHF	TRBV2	TRBJ1-5
CASISNTEAFF	TRBV5-4	TRBJ1-1
CASRRPNTGELFF	TRBV2	TRBJ2-2
CASRITGLRGGDEQFF	TRBV6-5	TRBJ2-1
CASSPRTDGRQPQHF	TRBV6-2/TRBV6-3	TRBJ1-5
CASSYSEGREQYF	TRBV6-2/TRBV6-3	TRBJ2-7
CATSRDRTFTSGNTIYF	TRBV15	TRBJ1-3
CASRRDRANTEAFF	TRBV7-9	TRBJ1-1
CASSYPWATPLHF	TRBV6-2/TRBV6-3	TRBJ1-6
CAIRILYHGANVLTF	TRBV10-3	TRBJ2-6
CASIPLILDGMNTEAFF	TRBV19	TRBJ1-1
CASSLAPANYGYTF	TRBV7-9	TRBJ1-2
CASSESIYREFTEAFF	TRBV28	TRBJ1-1
CAISEGLGQISFYF	TRBV10-3	TRBJ2-7
CASSLGAGQGLETQYF	TRBV7-6	TRBJ2-3
CASSIGSTGELFF	TRBV5-5	TRBJ2-2
CASSLTVNSYEQYF	TRBV7-2	TRBJ2-7
CAIPITRNTEAFF	TRBV2	TRBJ1-1
CASSQDFSGVGEAFF	TRBV4-3	TRBJ1-1
CASSKGGSPLHF	TRBV7-6	TRBJ1-6
CASSFTGAPYNEQFF	TRBV7-9	TRBJ2-1
CASSIRSGTSVYEQYF	TRBV19	TRBJ2-7
CASSIMRVVLDEQFF	TRBV19	TRBJ2-1
CSATTGGSPYNEQFF	TRBV20-1	TRBJ2-1
CASTTWTGRNTGELFF	TRBV6-2/TRBV6-3	TRBJ2-2